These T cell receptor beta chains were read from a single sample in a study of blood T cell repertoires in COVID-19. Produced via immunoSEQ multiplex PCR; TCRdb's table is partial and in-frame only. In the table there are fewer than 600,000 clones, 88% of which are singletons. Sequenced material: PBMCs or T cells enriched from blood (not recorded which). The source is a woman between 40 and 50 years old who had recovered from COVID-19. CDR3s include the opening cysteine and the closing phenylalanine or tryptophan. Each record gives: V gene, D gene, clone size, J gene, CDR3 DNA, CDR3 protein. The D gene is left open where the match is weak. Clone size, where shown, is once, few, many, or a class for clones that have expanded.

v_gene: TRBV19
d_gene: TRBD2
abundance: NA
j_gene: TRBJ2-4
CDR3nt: TGTGCCAGTAGTACCACGGGCGGGAGTCAAAACATTCAGTACTTC
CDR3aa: CASSTTGGSQNIQYF

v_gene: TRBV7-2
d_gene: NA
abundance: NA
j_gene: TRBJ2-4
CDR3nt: TGTGCCAGCAGCCCAAGTGGGGCCGCCAAAAACATTCAGTACTTC
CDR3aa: CASSPSGAAKNIQYF

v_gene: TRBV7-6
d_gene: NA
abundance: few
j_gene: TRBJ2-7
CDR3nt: TGTGCCAGCAGCTTAGGGGGGGACAGCTCCTACGAGCAGTACTTC
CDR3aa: CASSLGGDSSYEQYF

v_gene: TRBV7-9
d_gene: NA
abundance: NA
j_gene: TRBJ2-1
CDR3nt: TGTGCCAGCAGCTTAGGCCAGTTCTACAATGAGCAGTTCTTC
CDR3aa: CASSLGQFYNEQFF

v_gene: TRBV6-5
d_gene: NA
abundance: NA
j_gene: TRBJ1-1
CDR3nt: TGTGCCAGCAGTTACTCGAGTGGGAGGGAAGCTTTCTTT
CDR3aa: CASSYSSGREAFF

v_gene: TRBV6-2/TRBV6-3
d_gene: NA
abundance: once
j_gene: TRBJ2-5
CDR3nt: TGTGCCAGCAGTTACGGGGACTTCCGCGAAGAGACCCAGTACTTC
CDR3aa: CASSYGDFREETQYF

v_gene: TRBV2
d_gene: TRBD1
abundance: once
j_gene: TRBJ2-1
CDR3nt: TGTGCCAGCTTCGGGACAGGGGGCCTGTGGGAGCAGTTCTTC
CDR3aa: CASFGTGGLWEQFF

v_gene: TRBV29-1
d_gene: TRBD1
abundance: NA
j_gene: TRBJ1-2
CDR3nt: TGCAGCGCACACCCGACAGGGAACTATGGCTACACCTTC
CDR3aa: CSAHPTGNYGYTF

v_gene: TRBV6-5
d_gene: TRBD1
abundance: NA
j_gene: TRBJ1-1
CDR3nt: TGTGCCAGCAGTTACTCGGGACAGGGTTCGGCCGAAGCTTTCTTT
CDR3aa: CASSYSGQGSAEAFF

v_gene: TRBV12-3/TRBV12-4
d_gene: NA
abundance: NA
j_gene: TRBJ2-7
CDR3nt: TGTGCCAGCAGTTTATGGGCAGCCGAGCAGTACTTC
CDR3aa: CASSLWAAEQYF

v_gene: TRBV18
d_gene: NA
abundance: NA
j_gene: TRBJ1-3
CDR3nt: TGTGCCAGCTCACCACAGGGGGTTTCTGGAAACACCATATATTTT
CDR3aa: CASSPQGVSGNTIYF

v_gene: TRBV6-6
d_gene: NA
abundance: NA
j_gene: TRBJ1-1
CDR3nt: TGTGCCAGCAGTCGTGGGACACCTAACACTGAAGCTTTCTTT
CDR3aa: CASSRGTPNTEAFF

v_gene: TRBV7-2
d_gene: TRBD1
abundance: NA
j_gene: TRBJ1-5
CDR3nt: TGTGCCAGCAGACCACAGGGGGACAGCAATCAGCCCCAGCATTTT
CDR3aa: CASRPQGDSNQPQHF

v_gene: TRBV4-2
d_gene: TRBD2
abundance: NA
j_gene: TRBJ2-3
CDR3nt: TGTGCCAGCAGCCAAGATCGACAGACTAGCGGGAGGGCAGATACGCAGTATTTT
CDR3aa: CASSQDRQTSGRADTQYF

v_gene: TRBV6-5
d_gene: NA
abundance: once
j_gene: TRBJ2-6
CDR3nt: TGTGCCAGCAGGCCGACAATAGGGGCCAACGTCCTGACTTTC
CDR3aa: CASRPTIGANVLTF

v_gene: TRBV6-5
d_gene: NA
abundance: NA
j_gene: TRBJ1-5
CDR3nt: TGTGCCAGCAGTTACAGGGCAGGGCGTCAGCCCCAGCATTTT
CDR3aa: CASSYRAGRQPQHF

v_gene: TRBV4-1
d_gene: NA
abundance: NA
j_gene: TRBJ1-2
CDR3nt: TGCGCCAGCAGCCAAGACCAGGACATTCGGGGCTACACCTTC
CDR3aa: CASSQDQDIRGYTF

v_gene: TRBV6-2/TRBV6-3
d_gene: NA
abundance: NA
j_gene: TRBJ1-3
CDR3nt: TGTGCCAGCAGTTACTACCTCGGGGGAAGCTCTGGAAACACCATATATTTT
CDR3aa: CASSYYLGGSSGNTIYF

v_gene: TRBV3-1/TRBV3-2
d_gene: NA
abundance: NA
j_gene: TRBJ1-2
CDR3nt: TGTGCCAGCAGCCAAGATATTCGTCAGTTAGCCAACTATGGCTACACCTTC
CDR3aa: CASSQDIRQLANYGYTF

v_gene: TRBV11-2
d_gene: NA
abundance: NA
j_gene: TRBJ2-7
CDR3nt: TGTGCCAGCAGCTTAAGGGGGAGTGCCTACGAGCAGTACTTC
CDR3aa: CASSLRGSAYEQYF

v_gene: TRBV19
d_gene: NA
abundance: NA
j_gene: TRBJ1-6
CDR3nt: TGTGCCAGTGGAACGGGATTCATCCCACTTAATTCACCCCTCCACTTT
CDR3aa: CASGTGFIPLNSPLHF

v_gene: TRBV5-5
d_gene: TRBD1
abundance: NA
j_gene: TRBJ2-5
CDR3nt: TGTGCCAGCAGCCGAAGACAGGGGGCTGGTTCAGAGACCCAGTACTTC
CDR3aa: CASSRRQGAGSETQYF

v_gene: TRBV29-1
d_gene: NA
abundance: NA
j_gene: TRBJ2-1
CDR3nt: TGCAGCGTTGTGTATCTCGGGAAATACAATGAGCAGTTCTTC
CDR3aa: CSVVYLGKYNEQFF

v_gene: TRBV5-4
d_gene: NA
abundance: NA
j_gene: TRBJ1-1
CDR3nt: TGTGCCAGCAGCCCCAAAACTCCACGAGGGAACACTGAAGCTTTCTTT
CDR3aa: CASSPKTPRGNTEAFF

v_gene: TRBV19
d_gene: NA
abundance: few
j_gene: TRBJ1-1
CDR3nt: TGTGCCAGTAGTATTATCGGGGGGATGAACACTGAAGCTTTCTTT
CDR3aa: CASSIIGGMNTEAFF

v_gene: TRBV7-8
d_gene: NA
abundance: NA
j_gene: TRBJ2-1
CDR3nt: TGTGCCAGCAGCTTAGGTGTAAGGGACTCTAGGGCCAATGAGCAGTTCTTC
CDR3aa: CASSLGVRDSRANEQFF

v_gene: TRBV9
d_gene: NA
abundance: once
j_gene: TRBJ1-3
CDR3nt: TGTGCCAGCAGCGCCGAGGAGTTACTCTCTGGAAACACCATATATTTT
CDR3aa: CASSAEELLSGNTIYF

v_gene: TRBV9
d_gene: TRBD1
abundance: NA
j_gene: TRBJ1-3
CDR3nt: TGTGCCAGCAGCGTGACAGGGCCCGGAAACACCATATATTTT
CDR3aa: CASSVTGPGNTIYF

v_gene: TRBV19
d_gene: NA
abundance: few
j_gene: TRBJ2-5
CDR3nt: TGTGCCAGCTCACGGTGGGAGACCCAGTACTTC
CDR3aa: CASSRWETQYF

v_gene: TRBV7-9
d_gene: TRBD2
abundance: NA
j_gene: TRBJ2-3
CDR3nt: TGTGCCAGCAGGTCCTCGGGACTAGCGTTCCGAGATACGCAGTATTTT
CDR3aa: CASRSSGLAFRDTQYF

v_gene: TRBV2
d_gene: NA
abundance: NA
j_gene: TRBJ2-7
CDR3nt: TGTGCCAGCAGTGAACACCACTCTCGGTACGAGCAGTACTTC
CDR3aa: CASSEHHSRYEQYF

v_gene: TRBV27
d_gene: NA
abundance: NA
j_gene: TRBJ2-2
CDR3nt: TGTGCCAGCAGTTTGCGCCGGAACACCGGGGAGCTGTTTTTT
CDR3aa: CASSLRRNTGELFF

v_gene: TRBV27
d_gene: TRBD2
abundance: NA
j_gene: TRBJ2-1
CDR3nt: TGTGCCAGCCCCGGGACTAGGGAATACAATGAGCAGTTCTTC
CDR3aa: CASPGTREYNEQFF

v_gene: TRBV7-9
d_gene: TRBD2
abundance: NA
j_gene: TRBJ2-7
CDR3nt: TGTGCCAGTTTGCGGGGGAACTCCTACGAGCAGTACTTC
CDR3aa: CASLRGNSYEQYF

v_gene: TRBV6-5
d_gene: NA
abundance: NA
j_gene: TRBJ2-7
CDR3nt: TGTGCCAGCAGACCTCAACAACCCTACGAGCAGTACTTC
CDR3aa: CASRPQQPYEQYF

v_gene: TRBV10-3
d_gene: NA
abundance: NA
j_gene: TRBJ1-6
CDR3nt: TGTGCCATCAGGGAAGACAGCATTAATTCACCCCTCCACTTT
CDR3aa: CAIREDSINSPLHF

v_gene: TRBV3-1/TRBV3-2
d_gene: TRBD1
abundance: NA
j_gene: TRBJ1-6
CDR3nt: TGTGCCAGCAGAGGGGGGCAGGGGGGCCTCCACTTT
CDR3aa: CASRGGQGGLHF

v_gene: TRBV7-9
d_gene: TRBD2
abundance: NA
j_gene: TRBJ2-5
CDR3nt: TGTGCCAGCAGCACACGGACTAGCGGGAGGAGTACTCAAGAGACCCAGTACTTC
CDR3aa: CASSTRTSGRSTQETQYF